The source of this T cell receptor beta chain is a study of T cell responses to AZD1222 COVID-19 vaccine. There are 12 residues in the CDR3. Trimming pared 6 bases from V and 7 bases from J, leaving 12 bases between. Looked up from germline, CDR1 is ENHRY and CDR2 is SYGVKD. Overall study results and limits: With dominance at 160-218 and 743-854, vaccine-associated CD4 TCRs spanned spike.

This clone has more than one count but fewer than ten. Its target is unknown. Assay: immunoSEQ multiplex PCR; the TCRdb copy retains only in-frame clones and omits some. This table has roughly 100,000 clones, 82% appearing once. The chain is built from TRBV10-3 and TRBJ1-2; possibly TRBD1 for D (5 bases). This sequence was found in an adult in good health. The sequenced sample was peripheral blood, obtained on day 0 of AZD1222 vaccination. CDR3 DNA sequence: TGTGCCATCAGCCAGGGCCTAGGTGGCTACACCTTC. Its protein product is CAISQGLGGYTF.